The TCR beta chain described here comes from a study of cytomegalovirus exposure and HLA in healthy donors. Study observations and caveats: Whilst most TCR sequences proved rare, a subset of public TCRs occurred across many donors. It was in a later analysis that TCR association rates were seen to vary by HLA locus, highest for DRB1 and lowest for HLA-C.

Between the trimmed V and J ends, which lost 4 bases and 0 bases, there was a span of 13 bases. The CDR3 loop spans 17 amino acids. Germline CDR1 is SEHNR and CDR2 is FQNEAQ (reference sequence). This cohort consisted of healthy bone marrow donors. The PCR employed 60 Vbeta primers together with 13 Jbeta primers. TCRdb's copy holds only in-frame clones and misses some; the assay was immunoSEQ multiplex PCR. The sample consists of about 130,000 clones, about 80% of them appearing once. As regards this clone: Its antigen remains unidentified.

V and J are TRBV7-9 and TRBJ1-6; D unclear. The specimen was PBMCs. The source is a man aged 40-50 years in good health and CMV-seronegative. This CDR3 reads CASSSGRKDSYNSPLHF. DNA for the CDR3: TGTGCCAGCAGCTCGGGTAGAAAGGACTCCTATAATTCACCCCTCCACTTT.